The 10 T cell receptor beta chains below come from one sample, sequenced in a study of T cells in Graves' hyperthyroidism and ophthalmopathy. Amplification of TCR beta CDR3 regions was performed using RNA transcripts as template. With the HTBI primer set, the TCR CDR3 went through a first round of RT-PCR. TCRdb used MiXCR to reprocess the multiplex PCR reads, holding one entry per CDR3 protein. The repertoire holds 400,000 or so distinct CDR3 sequences, with around an eighth as singletons. The source material was blood. These receptors originate from a man in his fifties with Graves' ophthalmopathy.

The table lists this clonotype with many counts. This chain links TRBV18 with TRBJ2-7; 13 bases agree with TRBD2. Germline assignment: CDR1 KGHSH and CDR2 LQKENI. CDR3 size: 16 residues. The J segment lost 6 bases and the V segment lost 1 base, leaving 6 bases of the junction unmatched. As DNA, the CDR3 is TGTGCCAGCTCACCACTCGCCGGGACTAGCGGGGTCGAGCAGTACTTC. This gives the protein CASSPLAGTSGVEQYF.

Only a few counts were recorded for this clonotype. The chain is built from TRBV15 and TRBJ2-3; no clear D gene. V lost 3 bases, J lost 5 bases, and 12 bases lay in between. Germline CDR1 reads LNHNV; CDR2 reads YYDKDF (reference sequence). This CDR3 is 14 amino acids long. CDR3 nucleotide sequence: TGTGCCACCAGCAGCTGGGTACACATAGATACGCAGTATTTT. This gives the protein CATSSWVHIDTQYF.

This sequence joins TRBV6-4 and TRBJ1-1, with a weak D call TRBD1 (6 bases). V lost 11 bases and J 3 bases, leaving 19 bases between the germline ends. This CDR3 is built from 14 residues. Germline loops: CDR1 MRHNA, CDR2 SNTAGT. The CDR3 is CAYPGGPTDTEAFF. The CDR3 DNA follows: TGTGCCTACCCGGGGGGCCCCACGGACACTGAAGCTTTCTTT.

CDR3 loop: CASSLAGRESDTQYF. Here the CDR3 DNA reads TGCGCCAGCAGCTTGGCCGGGCGGGAGTCAGATACGCAGTATTTT. The genes are TRBV5-1 and TRBJ2-3; the match to TRBD2 covers 7 bases. V dropped 0 bases and J dropped 4; count of bases not matched to a gene: 5. The CDR3 has 15 residues. The germline V gene has CDR1 SGHRS and CDR2 YFSETQ.

V is TRBV7-9 and J is TRBJ2-7; D may be TRBD2 (5 bases). The CDR3 contains 15 residues. The germline CDR1 and CDR2 sequences are SEHNR and FQNEAQ (reference sequence). Between the trimmed V and J ends, which lost 6 bases and 2 bases, there was a span of 17 bases. The CDR3 reads CASSPPLAGTYEQYF. CDR3 sequence (DNA): TGTGCCAGCAGTCCACCTTTGGCGGGTACCTACGAGCAGTACTTC.

This clonotype has a count of ten or more. V gene TRBV3-1 combines with J gene TRBJ2-3; D uncertain. The CDR3 covers 21 residues. Trimming took 0 bases from V and 0 from J, leaving 25 bases between them. Germline CDR1 is LGHDT and CDR2 is YNNKEL (reference sequence). The CDR3 loop is CASSQEDDPALSLSSTDTQYF. In nucleotides, the CDR3 is TGTGCCAGCAGCCAAGAGGACGACCCGGCCCTTTCGCTATCTAGCACAGATACGCAGTATTTT.

This clonotype was counted at least ten times. The rearrangement uses TRBV4-2 and TRBJ2-1; unclear D gene. This CDR3 contains 16 residues. V was clipped by 0 bases and J by 5 bases, with 14 bases between them. The germline V gene has CDR1 LGHNA and CDR2 YNFKEQ. DNA of the CDR3: TGTGCCAGCAGCCAAGATGGGCAGCACAGTCACAATGAGCAGTTCTTC. Its protein is CASSQDGQHSHNEQFF.

This clonotype was recorded at least ten times. The V gene is TRBV20-1, the J gene TRBJ2-5; 10 bases agree with TRBD2. CDR1 and CDR2 (germline): DFQATT, SNEGSKA (reference sequence). CDR3 length: 15 amino acids. Trimming cost V 6 bases and J 0 bases; bases outside gene matches: 7. CDR3 amino acids: CSAFQRGGYQETQYF. In DNA form, the CDR3 reads TGCAGTGCGTTCCAGCGGGGGGGGTACCAAGAGACCCAGTACTTC.

This clonotype was counted at least ten times. The chain couples TRBV2 to TRBJ1-2, with 7 bases identical to TRBD1. The CDR3 covers 14 residues. With V trimmed by 1 base and J by 4 bases, 3 bases remained unmatched. The germline V gene encodes CDR1 SNHLY and CDR2 FYNNEI. CDR3 sequence: CASSEGTGLYGYTF. The CDR3 DNA follows: TGTGCCAGCAGTGAAGGGACAGGACTCTATGGCTACACCTTC. Drawing the rest from reference TRBV2 and TRBJ1-2, the complete variable domain is EPEVTQTPSHQVTQMGQEVILRCVPISNHLYFYWYRQILGQKVEFLVSFYNNEISEKSEIFDDQFSVERPDGSNFTLKIRSTKLEDSAMYFCASSEGTGLYGYTFGSGTRLTVV.

This clonotype was seen a few times. V is TRBV20-1 and J is TRBJ2-3; 10 bases are a match to TRBD2. There are 14 residues in the CDR3. CDR1 DFQATT and CDR2 SNEGSKA come from the germline V gene (reference sequence). V was pared by 5 bases and J by 4 bases, with 6 bases of the junction left unmatched. CDR3 amino acids: CSAGKAGGPDTQYF. As DNA, the CDR3 is TGCAGTGCTGGAAAAGCGGGAGGGCCAGATACGCAGTATTTT.